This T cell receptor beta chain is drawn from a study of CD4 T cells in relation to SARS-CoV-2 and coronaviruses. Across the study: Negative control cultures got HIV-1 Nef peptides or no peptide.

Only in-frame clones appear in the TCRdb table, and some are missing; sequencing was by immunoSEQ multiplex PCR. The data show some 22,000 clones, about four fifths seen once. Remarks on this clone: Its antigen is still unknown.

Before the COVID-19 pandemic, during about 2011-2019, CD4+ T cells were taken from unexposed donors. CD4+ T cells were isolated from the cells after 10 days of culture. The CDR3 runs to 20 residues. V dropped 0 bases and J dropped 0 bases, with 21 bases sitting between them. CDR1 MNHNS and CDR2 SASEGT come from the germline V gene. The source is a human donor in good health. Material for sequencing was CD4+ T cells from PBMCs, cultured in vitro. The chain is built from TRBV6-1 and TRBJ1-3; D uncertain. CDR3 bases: TGTGCCAGCAGTGAAGCTGTGATGACCAAGGCCGGACTCTCTGGAAACACCATATATTTT. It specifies CASSEAVMTKAGLSGNTIYF.